This TCR beta chain was found in a study of OX40 agonist ivuxolimab in advanced cancers. Overall study: Across the patients, intravenous ivuxolimab was delivered every 2 weeks at 0.01 to 10 mg/kg. Prior checkpoint blockade (anti-PD-1, anti-PD-L1 or anti-CTLA-4) was permitted; around 40% had it. Hepatocellular carcinoma, melanoma, renal cell or head and neck cancer occurred in dose-escalation patients.

This CDR3 is 16 amino acids long. CDR1 MGHRA and CDR2 YSYEKL come from the germline V gene. The V gene lost 1 base and the J gene lost 2 bases, with 14 bases spanning the gap. Produced via immunoSEQ multiplex PCR; TCRdb's table is partial and in-frame only. The sample holds 80,000 or so clones, 85% to 90% seen once. The input for sequencing was CD4+ or CD8+ T cells sorted from blood, taken in a trial of the OX40 agonist ivuxolimab. The clonotype originates from an adult with an advanced solid tumor such as melanoma, head and neck, liver or kidney cancer. The chain links TRBV4-1 to TRBJ1-2; D might be TRBD1 (5 bases). The CDR3 nucleotides are TGCGCCAGCAGCCAAGTTGGGGCCAGGGCCAACTATGGCTACACCTTC. Amino acids: CASSQVGARANYGYTF.